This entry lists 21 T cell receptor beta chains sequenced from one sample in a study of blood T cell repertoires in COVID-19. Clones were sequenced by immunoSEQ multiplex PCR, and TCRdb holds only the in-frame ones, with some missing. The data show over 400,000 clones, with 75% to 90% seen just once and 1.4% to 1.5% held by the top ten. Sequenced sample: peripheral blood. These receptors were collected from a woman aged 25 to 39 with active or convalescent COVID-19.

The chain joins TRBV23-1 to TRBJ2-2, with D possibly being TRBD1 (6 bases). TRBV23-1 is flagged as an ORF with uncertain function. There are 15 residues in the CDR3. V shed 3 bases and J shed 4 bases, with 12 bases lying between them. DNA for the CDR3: TGCGCCAGCAGTCAGACAGGTCGGGGCACCGGGGAGCTGTTTTTT. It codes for CASSQTGRGTGELFF.

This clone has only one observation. In nucleotides, the CDR3 is TGTGCCTGGAGTGTCAATAGCGTTGCCAAAAACATTCAGTACTTC. Its translation is CAWSVNSVAKNIQYF. The rearrangement links TRBV30 to TRBJ2-4; weak D call: TRBD2 (5 bases). The CDR3 consists of 15 residues. Germline CDR1 reads GTSNPN; CDR2 reads SVGIG (reference sequence). V was trimmed by 0 bases and J by 1 base, leaving 10 bases between them.

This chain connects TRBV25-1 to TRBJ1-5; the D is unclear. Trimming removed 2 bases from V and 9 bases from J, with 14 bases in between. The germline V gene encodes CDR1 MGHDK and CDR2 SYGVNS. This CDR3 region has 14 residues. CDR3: CASSERAGFGPQHF. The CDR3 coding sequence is TGTGCCAGCAGTGAAAGGGCGGGATTCGGGCCCCAGCATTTT.

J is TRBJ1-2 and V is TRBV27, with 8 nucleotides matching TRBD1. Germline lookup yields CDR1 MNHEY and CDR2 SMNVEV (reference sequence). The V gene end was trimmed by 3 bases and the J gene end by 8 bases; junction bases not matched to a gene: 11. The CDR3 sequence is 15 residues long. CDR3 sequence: CASSFISGGAGGYTF. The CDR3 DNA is TGTGCCAGCAGTTTTATATCAGGGGGCGCAGGAGGCTACACCTTC.

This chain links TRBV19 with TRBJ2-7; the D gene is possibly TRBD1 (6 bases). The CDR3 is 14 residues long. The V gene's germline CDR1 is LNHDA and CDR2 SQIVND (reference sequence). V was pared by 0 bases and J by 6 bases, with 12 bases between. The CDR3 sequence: CASSIDREGGEQYF. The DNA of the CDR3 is TGTGCCAGTAGTATAGATCGTGAAGGGGGCGAGCAGTACTTC.

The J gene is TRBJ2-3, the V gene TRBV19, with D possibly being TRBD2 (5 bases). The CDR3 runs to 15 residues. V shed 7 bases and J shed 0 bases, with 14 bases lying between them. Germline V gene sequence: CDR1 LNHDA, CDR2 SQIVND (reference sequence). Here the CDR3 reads CASNSRGYSTDTQYF. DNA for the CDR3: TGTGCCAGTAATAGTCGCGGGTACAGCACAGATACGCAGTATTTT.

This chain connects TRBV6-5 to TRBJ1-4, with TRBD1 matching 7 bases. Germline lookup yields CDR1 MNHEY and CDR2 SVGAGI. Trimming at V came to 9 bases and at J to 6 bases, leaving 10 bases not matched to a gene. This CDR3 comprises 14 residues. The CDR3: CASRKDRTYEKLFF. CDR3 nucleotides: TGTGCCAGTCGAAAGGACAGGACGTATGAAAAACTGTTTTTT.

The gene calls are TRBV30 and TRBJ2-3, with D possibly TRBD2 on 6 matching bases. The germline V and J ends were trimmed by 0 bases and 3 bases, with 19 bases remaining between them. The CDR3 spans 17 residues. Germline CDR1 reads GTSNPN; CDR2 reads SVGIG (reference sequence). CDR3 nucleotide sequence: TGTGCCTGGAGTGTACGCCGTGGGGGGTTGAGGACAGATACGCAGTATTTT. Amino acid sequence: CAWSVRRGGLRTDTQYF.

CDR3 sequence: CASSMAGDTEAFF. CDR3 in DNA: TGTGCCAGTAGTATGGCTGGTGACACTGAAGCTTTCTTT. The genes are TRBV19 and TRBJ1-1; D remains unclear. The CDR3 has 13 amino acids. Per germline, CDR1 LNHDA and CDR2 SQIVND (reference sequence). V was shortened by 3 bases and J by 3 bases, with 8 bases between the two germline ends.

The CDR3 nucleotides read TGTGCCGGGAAACAGGGAAATCAGCCCCAGCATTTT. This sequence encodes CAGKQGNQPQHF. The V call is TRBV30, the J call TRBJ1-5; weak D call: TRBD1 (6 bases). Trimming took 8 bases from V and 4 from J, leaving 12 bases between them. CDR1 GTSNPN and CDR2 SVGIG come from the germline V gene (reference sequence). This CDR3 is built from 12 residues.

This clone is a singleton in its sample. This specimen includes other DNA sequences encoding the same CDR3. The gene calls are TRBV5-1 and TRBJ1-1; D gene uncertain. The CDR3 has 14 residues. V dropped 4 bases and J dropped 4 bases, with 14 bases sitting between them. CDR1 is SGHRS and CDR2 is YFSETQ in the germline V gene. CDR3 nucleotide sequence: TGCGCCAGCAGCCCCTCTGGAGGGAGCACTGAAGCTTTCTTT. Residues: CASSPSGGSTEAFF.

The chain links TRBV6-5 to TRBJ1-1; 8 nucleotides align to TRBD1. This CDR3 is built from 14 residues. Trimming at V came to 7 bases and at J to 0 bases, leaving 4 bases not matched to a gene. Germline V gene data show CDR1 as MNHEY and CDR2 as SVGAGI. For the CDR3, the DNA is TGTGCCAGCACCGGACAGGGCGTGAACACTGAAGCTTTCTTT. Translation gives CASTGQGVNTEAFF.

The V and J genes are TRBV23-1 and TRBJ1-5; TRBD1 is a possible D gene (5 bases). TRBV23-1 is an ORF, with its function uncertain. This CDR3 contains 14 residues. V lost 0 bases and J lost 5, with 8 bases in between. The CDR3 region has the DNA TGCGCCAGCAGTCAATCGGTCAGGGATCAGCCCCAGCATTTT. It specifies CASSQSVRDQPQHF.

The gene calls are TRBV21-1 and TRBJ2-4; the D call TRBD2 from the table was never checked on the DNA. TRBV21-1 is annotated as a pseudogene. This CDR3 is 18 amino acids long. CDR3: CASSNGLAGILAKNIQYF. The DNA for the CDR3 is TGTGCCAGCAGCAACGGTCTAGCGGGGATACTAGCCAAAAACATTCAGTACTTC.

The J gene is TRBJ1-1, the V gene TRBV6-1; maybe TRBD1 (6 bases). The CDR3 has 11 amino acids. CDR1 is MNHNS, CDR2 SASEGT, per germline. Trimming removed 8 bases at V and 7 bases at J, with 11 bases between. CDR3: CASWGQGEAFF. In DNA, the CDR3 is TGTGCCAGCTGGGGGCAGGGTGAAGCTTTCTTT.

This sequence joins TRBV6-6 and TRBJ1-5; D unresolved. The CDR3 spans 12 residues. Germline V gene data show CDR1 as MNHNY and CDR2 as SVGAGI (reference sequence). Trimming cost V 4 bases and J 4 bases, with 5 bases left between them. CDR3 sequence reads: CASSLNNQPQHF. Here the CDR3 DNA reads TGTGCCAGCAGTTTAAATAATCAGCCCCAGCATTTT.

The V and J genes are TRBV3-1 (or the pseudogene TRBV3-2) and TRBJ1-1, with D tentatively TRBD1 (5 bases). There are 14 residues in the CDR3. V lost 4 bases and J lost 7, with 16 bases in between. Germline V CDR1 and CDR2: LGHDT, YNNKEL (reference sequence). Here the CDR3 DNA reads TGTGCCAGCAGCCGGCAGGGCCGATCCGATGAAGCTTTCTTT. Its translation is CASSRQGRSDEAFF.

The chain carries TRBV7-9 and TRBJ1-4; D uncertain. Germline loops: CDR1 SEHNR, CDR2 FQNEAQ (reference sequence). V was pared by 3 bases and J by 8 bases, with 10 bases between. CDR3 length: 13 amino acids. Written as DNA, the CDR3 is TGTGCCAGCAGCTTGGAAACAGTAGAAAAACTGTTTTTT. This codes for CASSLETVEKLFF.

The CDR3, as DNA: TGTGCCAGTAGTATGGGGACAGGGAGAACCTACGAGCAGTACTTC. Its protein is CASSMGTGRTYEQYF. The chain links TRBV19 to TRBJ2-7; TRBD1 agrees at 9 bases. Looked up from germline, CDR1 is LNHDA and CDR2 is SQIVND (reference sequence). The CDR3 runs 15 residues. V trimming: 3 bases; J trimming: 2 bases; junction bases outside the gene matches: 5.

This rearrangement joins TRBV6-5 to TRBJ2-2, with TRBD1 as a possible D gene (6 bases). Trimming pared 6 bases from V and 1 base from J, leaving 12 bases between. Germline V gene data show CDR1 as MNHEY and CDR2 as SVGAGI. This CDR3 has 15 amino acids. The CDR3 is CASSAPTGNTGELFF. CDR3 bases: TGTGCCAGCAGCGCCCCGACAGGGAACACCGGGGAGCTGTTTTTT.

This chain's CDR3 is CASKIGQYTGELFF. The CDR3 nucleotides read TGCGCCAGCAAGATCGGACAGTACACCGGGGAGCTGTTTTTT. This sequence joins TRBV10-2 and TRBJ2-2, with D perhaps matching TRBD1 (6 bases). Trimming cost V 7 bases and J 3 bases, with 12 bases left between them. The CDR3 contains 14 residues. CDR1 is WSHSY and CDR2 is SAAADI in the germline V gene.